The 2 T cell receptor beta chains below come from one sample, sequenced in a study of cytomegalovirus exposure and HLA in healthy donors. The primer mix had 60 Vbeta and 13 Jbeta primers. Profiled with immunoSEQ multiplex PCR; TCRdb holds only in-frame clones, not every one. The sample comprises approximately 150,000 clones, 70% to 85% of which are singletons, and around 1.9% rests with the top ten. The sequenced material came from PBMCs. The receptors originated from a woman in her thirties or forties in good health and CMV-seronegative.

This clone has just a few counts. The genes are TRBV2 and TRBJ2-5, with TRBD2 matching 8 bases. This CDR3 contains 15 residues. CDR1 SNHLY and CDR2 FYNNEI come from the germline V gene. Trimming at V came to 4 bases and at J to 5 bases, leaving 9 bases not matched to a gene. CDR3 bases: TGTGCCAGCAGTGCCACGCGGGGGGTAGGGGAGACCCAGTACTTC. Encoded protein: CASSATRGVGETQYF.

This sequence joins TRBV12-5 and TRBJ2-1, with 8 bases aligning to TRBD2. There are 17 residues in the CDR3. Germline CDR1 and CDR2: LGHNT and FRNRAP. Trimming at V came to 2 bases and at J to 10 bases, leaving 16 bases not matched to a gene. CDR3 residues: CASGLPRGGREIGEQFF. The CDR3 region has the DNA TGTGCTAGTGGTTTGCCCCGGGGGGGGCGGGAGATTGGAGAGCAGTTCTTC.